This T cell receptor (beta chain) was obtained from a study of vaccination effects on CD4 cells after COVID-19. Turning to the study itself: It was a median of 72 days after the second dose that post-vaccine samples were obtained.

A word on this clone: Its antigen is still unknown.

Pools of viral peptides were used by the ViraFEST assay to expand antigen-specific CD4+ T cells ahead of sequencing. Once cultured for roughly ten days, the cells underwent separation to obtain CD4+ T cells. Two doses of BNT162b2 or mRNA-1273 vaccine were administered to participants. Nucleocapsid antibodies were negative in the vaccine recipients, who had never had SARS-CoV-2 infection. The assay was immunoSEQ multiplex PCR, and TCRdb's table has in-frame clones only and misses some. The table has about 30,000 clones, approximately 70% seen once; the top ten hold around 15%. Trimming removed 4 bases from V and 3 bases from J, with 14 bases in between. From germline, CDR1 is LNHDA and CDR2 SQIVND (reference sequence). The CDR3 spans 15 residues.

The J gene is TRBJ2-3, the V gene TRBV19; D assignment may be TRBD1 or TRBD2 (6 bases each). This TCR came from a human donor who received a COVID-19 vaccine. The material was CD4+ T cells from PBMCs cultured with HCoV-229E spike peptides, obtained after COVID-19 vaccination. This CDR3 is CASSTEGGQTDTQYF. The CDR3 DNA follows: TGTGCCAGTAGTACGGAAGGGGGGCAAACAGATACGCAGTATTTT.